One and the same sample provided the 24 T cell receptor beta chains below, sequenced in a study of blood T cells in healthy people across ages. For the second PCR, which ran for roughly 6 to 12 cycles, a sample-barcoded 5' primer and a J-beta primer mix were used. One entry per CDR3 protein results from TCRdb running MiXCR on the 5' RACE reads. The sample consists of 650,000 to 800,000 distinct CDR3 sequences, roughly 44% of them appearing once. Sequencing was performed on blood. The receptors were sampled from a man in his fifties or sixties in good health.

This clonotype was detected a few times. CDR3 nucleotide sequence: TGTGCCAGCAGCCGTGACGGGACAGCCTTTCGTACTCAGGGCTACACCTTC. Translating it yields CASSRDGTAFRTQGYTF. The chain links TRBV7-3 to TRBJ1-2, with 7 positions matching TRBD1. Germline CDR1 SGHTA, CDR2 FQGTGA. There are 17 residues in the CDR3. V was pared by 5 bases and J by 8 bases, with 20 bases of the junction left unmatched.

This clonotype appeared a single time. This sequence joins TRBV15 and TRBJ1-5; D is unclear. Germline CDR1 reads LNHNV; CDR2 reads YYDKDF (reference sequence). V was trimmed by 0 bases and J by 0 bases, leaving 6 bases between them. The CDR3 has 15 amino acids. The CDR3 nucleotides read TGTGCCACCAGCAGAGATTTAGGTAGCAATCAGCCCCAGCATTTT. Amino acids: CATSRDLGSNQPQHF.

The V and J genes are TRBV6-2 or TRBV6-3 and TRBJ2-1; 13 nucleotides agree with TRBD2. Germline V gives CDR1 MNHEY, CDR2 SVGEGT. The V segment lost 6 bases and the J segment 9 bases; nucleotides outside the gene matches: 11. This CDR3 is 16 amino acids long. The CDR3 loop reads CASSLLTSGGPGEQFF. In DNA, the CDR3 is TGTGCCAGCAGCTTATTGACTAGCGGGGGGCCTGGTGAGCAGTTCTTC.

The chain combines TRBV6-6 with TRBJ2-3; maybe TRBD2 (6 bases). CDR1 and CDR2 from the germline V gene are MNHNY and SVGAGI (reference sequence). The CDR3 runs 16 residues. V lost 0 bases to trimming and J lost 4 bases, with 14 bases between them. The CDR3 region is CASSYSGGWESDTQYF. The CDR3, as DNA: TGTGCCAGCAGTTACTCCGGGGGATGGGAGTCAGATACGCAGTATTTT.

Only a few counts were recorded for this clonotype. This chain links TRBV5-5 with TRBJ2-7; D uncertain. Trimming shortened V by 2 bases and J by 3 bases, and 9 bases separated the two germline ends. The CDR3 has 13 amino acids. Per germline, CDR1 SGHKS and CDR2 YYEKEE (reference sequence). In DNA form, the CDR3 reads TGTGCCAGCAGCTTCATGGGCAGCTACGAGCAGTACTTC. This translates into CASSFMGSYEQYF.

There are a few counts of this clonotype. The CDR3 sequence is CSVIRDSRNEKLFF. The CDR3 coding sequence is TGCAGCGTTATACGGGACAGTCGCAATGAAAAACTGTTTTTT. The chain is built from TRBV29-1 and TRBJ1-4; 7 bases map to TRBD1. This CDR3 is built from 14 residues. Germline CDR1 SQVTM, CDR2 ANQGSEA. V lost 5 bases to trimming and J lost 5 bases; unmatched junction nucleotides: 8.

The V gene is TRBV12-3 or TRBV12-4, the J gene TRBJ2-3; tentative D call: TRBD1 (5 bases). The CDR3 totals 16 residues. The V end lost 4 bases, the J end lost 2 bases, and 16 bases lay between the germline ends. CDR3 protein: CASSWASTVITDTQYF. DNA for the CDR3: TGTGCCAGCAGTTGGGCTTCGACAGTAATCACAGATACGCAGTATTTT.

This clonotype was counted between two and nine times. The rearrangement uses TRBV20-1 and TRBJ1-1; D perhaps matches TRBD1 (6 bases). The CDR3 sequence is 15 residues long. V was cut by 0 bases and J by 2 bases, with 13 bases left in between. Germline-derived CDR1 and CDR2 are DFQATT and SNEGSKA (reference sequence). The CDR3 nucleotides are TGCAGTGCTAGAGACGCCGAGGGGGGCAACACTGAAGCTTTCTTT. Amino acids: CSARDAEGGNTEAFF.

The rearrangement uses TRBV5-1 and TRBJ1-1; D is possibly TRBD1 (6 bases). The CDR3 length is 13 residues. The germline V gene has CDR1 SGHRS and CDR2 YFSETQ. The V gene lost 5 bases and the J gene lost 4 bases, with 12 bases spanning the gap. CDR3 sequence (DNA): TGCGCCAGCAGGGGGGCTGAGGGCACTGAAGCTTTCTTT. Its translation: CASRGAEGTEAFF.

As to this clonotype: Since a much larger clone is just one base distant, this may be a read error. The rearrangement joins TRBV29-1 to TRBJ2-1; 8 positions match TRBD1. The CDR3 sequence is 13 residues long. From germline, CDR1 is SQVTM and CDR2 ANQGSEA. CDR3: CGVEPPDRVRQFF. CDR3 sequence (DNA): TGCGGCGTTGAACCCCCGGACAGGGTTCGGCAGTTCTTC.

The chain has TRBV27 and TRBJ2-2; 10 bases are shared with TRBD2. The CDR3 is 15 amino acids. The germline V gene encodes CDR1 MNHEY and CDR2 SMNVEV (reference sequence). Trimming removed 8 bases from V and 0 bases from J; junction bases left unmatched: 3. CDR3 loop: CASGGLAANTGELFF. The DNA of the CDR3 is TGTGCCAGCGGTGGACTAGCGGCGAACACCGGGGAGCTGTTTTTT.

V gene TRBV12-3 or TRBV12-4 combines with J gene TRBJ2-2, with D perhaps matching TRBD1 or TRBD2 (6 bases each). The CDR3 covers 17 residues. V was cut by 7 bases and J by 1 base, with 19 bases left in between. CDR3 region: CASIAGIGGLNTGELFF. CDR3 DNA sequence: TGTGCCAGCATCGCCGGTATAGGGGGGTTGAACACCGGGGAGCTGTTTTTT.

The chain recombines TRBV19 with TRBJ2-3; tentative D call: TRBD1 (6 bases). This CDR3 is 14 amino acids long. Germline V gives CDR1 LNHDA, CDR2 SQIVND (reference sequence). With 6 bases removed from V and 4 bases from J, the gap between germline ends came to 14 bases. CDR3 DNA: TGTGCCAGTAGAATGCAGGGGTCGGCAGATACGCAGTATTTT. It encodes CASRMQGSADTQYF.

The genes are TRBV5-1 and TRBJ2-3; D is uncertain. The CDR3 contains 12 residues. The germline CDR1 and CDR2 sequences are SGHRS and YFSETQ. The V gene lost 5 bases and the J gene lost 2 bases, with 6 bases spanning the gap. The CDR3 loop is CASRADTDTQYF. As DNA, the CDR3 is TGCGCCAGCAGGGCCGACACAGATACGCAGTATTTT.

The chain has TRBV5-1 and TRBJ2-1; perhaps TRBD2 as D (5 bases). This CDR3 has 16 residues. V was clipped by 0 bases and J by 10 bases, with 20 bases between them. In germline, CDR1 is SGHRS, CDR2 YFSETQ. CDR3 in DNA: TGCGCCAGCAGCTTGGCCAGCGGCGGGCCCTCCTACGAGCAGTTCTTC. Its translation is CASSLASGGPSYEQFF. The complete variable domain, with remaining parts taken from reference TRBV5-1 and TRBJ2-1, reads KAGVTQTPRYLIKTRGQQVTLSCSPISGHRSVSWYQQTPGQGLQFLFEYFSETQRNKGNFPGRFSGRQFSNSRSEMNVSTLELGDSALYLCASSLASGGPSYEQFFGPGTRLTVL.

The chain uses TRBV30 and TRBJ1-1, with D perhaps TRBD1 (6 bases). Trimming shortened V by 0 bases and J by 1 base, and 18 bases separated the two germline ends. Germline V gene lookup returns CDR1 GTSNPN and CDR2 SVGIG (reference sequence). The CDR3 totals 17 residues. DNA of the CDR3: TGTGCCTGGAGTGTATGGGGTAGGGGCAGGGGGAACACTGAAGCTTTCTTT. As protein: CAWSVWGRGRGNTEAFF.

The chain links TRBV27 to TRBJ2-1, with TRBD1 matching 9 bases. The DNA end is a closer match to TRBJ2-7, so the J assignment may be wrong. The CDR3 runs to 13 residues. The V gene's germline CDR1 is MNHEY and CDR2 SMNVEV (reference sequence). CDR3 bases: TGTGCCAGCGCAGGGACAGGGAACAATGAGCAGTACTTC. Translation: CASAGTGNNEQYF.

This clonotype was detected only a few times. V is TRBV6-6 and J is TRBJ2-5, with D unclear. This CDR3 comprises 14 residues. The ends were cut back, 2 bases at V and 4 bases at J, with 11 bases in the middle. CDR1 is MNHNY, CDR2 SVGAGI, per germline (reference sequence). The CDR3 region is CASSYPQTGETQYF. DNA for the CDR3: TGTGCCAGCAGTTACCCCCAAACGGGAGAGACCCAGTACTTC.

This clonotype was picked up a small number of times. The V and J genes are TRBV3-1 and TRBJ1-6; D perhaps matches TRBD1 (5 bases). Germline-derived CDR1 and CDR2 are LGHDT and YNNKEL (reference sequence). V was cut by 4 bases and J by 10 bases, with 17 bases left in between. This CDR3 is 15 amino acids long. The DNA for the CDR3 is TGTGCCAGCAGCCCTACTCTGGACAATCGCTCACCCCTCCACTTT. This encodes CASSPTLDNRSPLHF.

The gene calls are TRBV10-3 and TRBJ1-1, with D uncertain. The CDR3 extends over 14 amino acids. The germline V gene has CDR1 ENHRY and CDR2 SYGVKD. The V end lost 6 bases, the J end lost 3 bases, and 14 bases lay between the germline ends. CDR3 sequence: CAIRGSAKDTEAFF. CDR3 nucleotide sequence: TGTGCCATCAGGGGGAGTGCGAAGGACACTGAAGCTTTCTTT.

The chain recombines TRBV20-1 with TRBJ2-1, with 10 bases fitting TRBD1. V shed 6 bases and J 7 bases; nucleotides not matched to a gene: 12. The CDR3 runs to 15 residues. Germline CDR1 DFQATT, CDR2 SNEGSKA (reference sequence). The CDR3 loop is CSARRQGAFKNEQFF. The CDR3, as DNA: TGCAGTGCAAGAAGACAGGGGGCCTTTAAGAATGAGCAGTTCTTC.

This clonotype was picked up one time. This sequence joins TRBV20-1 and TRBJ2-2; possible D gene TRBD2, 6 bases. From germline, CDR1 is DFQATT and CDR2 SNEGSKA (reference sequence). This CDR3 has 14 amino acids. Trimming stripped 3 bases from V and 2 bases from J, with 10 bases between. In nucleotides, the CDR3 is TGCAGTGCTAGGGGGGACTTTAACACCGGGGAGCTGTTTTTT. Translated, it gives CSARGDFNTGELFF.

The chain links TRBV20-1 to TRBJ2-7; D possibly uses TRBD1 or TRBD2 (5 bases each). From germline, CDR1 is DFQATT and CDR2 SNEGSKA (reference sequence). V was trimmed by 6 bases and J by 0 bases, leaving 15 bases between them. The CDR3 is made up of 14 amino acids. The CDR3 sequence: CSAAPRDGSYEQYF. The CDR3 DNA is TGCAGTGCCGCCCCCCGGGACGGCTCCTACGAGCAGTACTTC.

The chain carries TRBV6-1 and TRBJ1-6; TRBD1 might be the D (6 bases). V was shortened by 6 bases and J by 6 bases, with 18 bases between the two germline ends. Germline V gives CDR1 MNHNS, CDR2 SASEGT. The CDR3 totals 16 residues. CDR3 amino acids: CASRPRGARINSPLHF. DNA for the CDR3: TGTGCCAGCAGACCCCGGGGGGCGCGGATTAATTCACCCCTCCACTTT.